This TCR beta chain originates from a study of CD8 T cells in Susac syndrome. Looking at the study overall: Patients with Susac syndrome, at blood draw, were therapy-naive, on corticosteroids, or on intravenous immunoglobulin alone.

Germline CDR1 and CDR2: LGHNT and FRNRAP. The CDR3 has 17 residues. Trimming left V 0 bases short and J 5 bases short, with 19 bases between. Regarding the study as a whole: There were around 16 Susac-specific public clones in total CD8+ repertoires and a few in CD8+ TEMRA repertoires.

Random hexamers were used to reverse transcribe the RNA input (about 0.5 to 1 ug). An immunoSEQ multiplex PCR generated amplified TCR beta CDR3 products spanning 54 Vbeta and 13 Jbeta. TCRdb used MiXCR to reprocess the immunoSEQ multiplex PCR reads, holding one entry per CDR3 protein. The sample lists over 70,000 distinct CDR3 sequences, approximately 96% occurring once. About this clonotype itself: What it binds is not known.

The sequence derives from a human donor with Susac syndrome. What was sequenced was CD8+ T cells from PBMCs. The V gene is TRBV12-5, the J gene TRBJ2-5, with TRBD2 as a possible D gene (5 bases). The CDR3 sequence is CASGLVNPHSSGETQYF. CDR3 DNA sequence: TGTGCTAGTGGTTTGGTAAATCCCCATTCCTCGGGGGAGACCCAGTACTTC.